The 10 T cell receptor beta chains given below trace back to one sample, sequenced in a study of T cells in Graves' hyperthyroidism and ophthalmopathy. It was RNA transcripts that yielded the amplified TCR beta CDR3 regions. During a first-round RT-PCR of the TCR CDR3, the HTBI primer set was used. TCRdb reanalysed the multiplex PCR reads using MiXCR and keeps one entry per CDR3 protein. The top ten hold approximately 10% of the sample, which has 400,000 to 550,000 distinct CDR3 sequences, roughly 25% seen once. Sequenced sample: blood. The receptors were gathered from a woman aged 25 to 39 with Graves' ophthalmopathy.

Ten or more counts support this clonotype. This sequence joins TRBV20-1 and TRBJ2-7, with D hard to call. V lost 0 bases, J lost 3 bases, and 3 bases lay in between. Germline V gives CDR1 DFQATT, CDR2 SNEGSKA (reference sequence). This CDR3 contains 11 residues. CDR3 sequence (DNA): TGCAGTGCTAGAGACTACTACGAGCAGTACTTC. Residues: CSARDYYEQYF.

This clonotype was counted a few times. V gene TRBV20-1 combines with J gene TRBJ1-1, with D unclear. Germline loops: CDR1 DFQATT, CDR2 SNEGSKA (reference sequence). This CDR3 has 12 residues. Trimming stripped 0 bases from V and 11 bases from J, with 13 bases between. The CDR3 protein is CSARDKLAEAFF. CDR3 in DNA: TGCAGTGCTAGAGATAAACTGGCCGAGGCTTTCTTT.

This clonotype was recorded many times. The chain has TRBV19 and TRBJ1-2; 8 bases align to TRBD1. The length of the CDR3 is 14 residues. Germline V gives CDR1 LNHDA, CDR2 SQIVND (reference sequence). Trimming removed 7 bases from V and 4 bases from J; junction bases left unmatched: 8. CDR3 DNA sequence: TGTGCCAGTAAGGAACAGGGGGTAACCTATGGCTACACCTTC. Protein product: CASKEQGVTYGYTF.

Ten or more counts support this clonotype. The V call is TRBV7-9, the J call TRBJ2-2, with D maybe TRBD2 (5 bases). The CDR3 sequence is 15 residues long. V was clipped by 8 bases and J by 4 bases, with 17 bases between them. The germline gives CDR1 SEHNR, CDR2 FQNEAQ (reference sequence). CDR3 region: CASDLRGILTGELFF. CDR3 DNA sequence: TGTGCCAGCGACCTTCGGGGTATTCTCACCGGGGAGCTGTTTTTT.

This clonotype showed up many times. The V gene is TRBV7-2, the J gene TRBJ2-7; D gene ambiguous. V was cut by 5 bases and J by 5 bases, with 10 bases left in between. This CDR3 is 12 amino acids long. Germline V CDR1 and CDR2: SGHTA, FQGNSA. CDR3 protein: CASSPSADEQYF. DNA for the CDR3: TGTGCCAGCAGCCCCTCGGCAGACGAGCAGTACTTC.

This chain joins TRBV6-5 and TRBJ1-5, with TRBD1 as a possible D gene (6 bases). The V and J ends lost 3 bases and 6 bases respectively, with 12 bases between them. The CDR3 has 14 amino acids. Germline values: CDR1 MNHEY, CDR2 SVGAGI. In DNA, the CDR3 is TGTGCCAGCAGTTATCCAGGGGATGGTCAGCCCCAGCATTTT. Translated: CASSYPGDGQPQHF.

The chain joins TRBV12-3 or TRBV12-4 to TRBJ1-1; tentative D call: TRBD1 (5 bases). V lost 4 bases and J lost 10, with 10 bases in between. The CDR3 loop spans 11 amino acids. The CDR3, as DNA: TGTGCCAGCAGTTCAACAAGGGGAGCTTTCTTT. As protein: CASSSTRGAFF.

This clonotype was recorded at least ten times. In nucleotides, the CDR3 is TGTGCCAGCAGTTACACCGGGACAGGGGCCTACGAGCAGTACTTC. This encodes CASSYTGTGAYEQYF. This rearrangement joins TRBV6-5 to TRBJ2-7; 10 bases line up with TRBD1. CDR1 is MNHEY, CDR2 SVGAGI, per germline. The CDR3 has 15 amino acids. V shed 2 bases and J 2 bases; nucleotides not matched to a gene: 3.

This clonotype has a count of ten or more. J is TRBJ1-1 and V is TRBV4-2; maybe TRBD1 (6 bases). The CDR3 extends over 16 amino acids. The germline CDR1 and CDR2 sequences are LGHNA and YNFKEQ. Trimming left V 5 bases short and J 1 base short, with 17 bases between. The DNA for the CDR3 is TGTGCCAGCAGCGACGAATTCGGGGGCACGAACACTGAAGCTTTCTTT. Encoded protein: CASSDEFGGTNTEAFF.

This clonotype has ten or more counts. This chain joins TRBV11-2 and TRBJ2-7, with TRBD1 matching 7 bases. The CDR3 spans 16 residues. Looked up from germline, CDR1 is SGHAT and CDR2 is FQNNGV. J was trimmed by 3 bases and V by 0 bases; bases with no gene match: 8. The CDR3 reads CASSLDGTANLYEQYF. In DNA, the CDR3 is TGTGCCAGCAGCTTAGACGGGACAGCGAATCTCTACGAGCAGTACTTC.